Given below is one TCR beta chain in context. This entry belongs to a study of blood T cell repertoires in COVID-19. The overall study: Samples came from the United States, Italy and Spain, spanning acute and convalescent COVID-19. Sources were T cells, B-cell-depleted T cells, or PBMCs; the material itself was cDNA or gDNA.

The CDR3 runs 13 residues. Germline V gives CDR1 MNHEY, CDR2 SVGAGI. The ends were cut back, 6 bases at V and 3 bases at J, with 8 bases in the middle. Authors' data handling: By means of reference gene primer amplification, nucleated cell counts were estimated. Using immunoSEQ multiplex PCR, the repertoire was profiled, and TCRdb retains in-frame clones only, with some absent. The V and J calls and the clone size are those of that table, but D and trimming were determined from the DNA. This sample has about 200,000 clones, with approximately 88% found just once. This chain links TRBV6-5 with TRBJ1-4, with D possibly TRBD1 on 5 matching bases. Material: peripheral blood. This receptor was obtained from a man between 60 and 70 years old who had recovered from COVID-19. The CDR3 reads CASRDSANEKLFF. For the CDR3, the DNA is TGTGCCAGCAGAGACAGCGCTAATGAAAAACTGTTTTTT.